The 24 T cell receptor beta chains in this list originate from one sample, sequenced in a study of blood T cell repertoires in COVID-19. Clones were read by immunoSEQ multiplex PCR, and TCRdb kept only the in-frame ones, dropping some. There are about 110,000 clones in the sample; 75% to 95% occur only once, and over 1% lies in the top ten. Sequenced material: peripheral blood. All receptors derive from a woman under 40 with acute or convalescent COVID-19.

V gene TRBV7-9 combines with J gene TRBJ2-5; D is uncertain. Germline-derived CDR1 and CDR2 are SEHNR and FQNEAQ (reference sequence). The CDR3 runs to 11 residues. V gave up 5 bases and J gave up 7 bases, with 8 bases separating them. The CDR3 spells CASSKTGTQYF. Written as DNA, the CDR3 is TGTGCCAGCAGCAAGACTGGGACCCAGTACTTC.

V usage is TRBV30 and J usage is TRBJ2-2; TRBD1 agrees at 12 bases. Germline assignment: CDR1 GTSNPN and CDR2 SVGIG (reference sequence). V lost 3 bases, J lost 6 bases, and 2 bases stayed unmatched. The CDR3 runs to 14 residues. The CDR3 region is CAWRGQGASGELFF. The CDR3 region has the DNA TGTGCCTGGAGGGGACAGGGGGCGTCCGGGGAGCTGTTTTTT.

This clone was seen only a few times. J is TRBJ1-2 and V is TRBV19; perhaps TRBD1 as D (6 bases). CDR1 and CDR2 from the germline V gene are LNHDA and SQIVND (reference sequence). CDR3 length equals 15 residues. V lost 3 bases and J 4 bases, leaving 15 bases between the germline ends. This CDR3 reads CASSIDRSIGYGYTF. The CDR3 DNA reads TGTGCCAGTAGTATCGACAGGTCGATAGGCTATGGCTACACCTTC.

This chain connects TRBV7-8 to TRBJ2-1; TRBD2 matches 8 bases. V lost 0 bases, J lost 9 bases, and 4 bases stayed unmatched. Germline V lookup: CDR1 SGHVS, CDR2 FQNEAQ. The CDR3 runs 14 residues. CDR3 residues: CASSLAGRAGEQFF. CDR3 coding DNA: TGTGCCAGCAGCTTAGCCGGGAGGGCAGGTGAGCAGTTCTTC.

The chain employs TRBV4-1 and TRBJ1-4, with TRBD1 as a possible D gene (5 bases). Germline CDR1 MGHRA, CDR2 YSYEKL. Trimming cost V 1 base and J 9 bases, with 15 bases left between them. CDR3 length equals 15 residues. The DNA for the CDR3 is TGCGCCAGCAGCCAAGGTGCGGCAGGGAGGCAAAAACTGTTTTTT. This gives the protein CASSQGAAGRQKLFF.

The gene calls are TRBV12-5 and TRBJ1-2; D may be TRBD1 (6 bases). Germline loops: CDR1 LGHNT, CDR2 FRNRAP. V was clipped by 5 bases and J by 0 bases, with 13 bases between them. The CDR3 has 15 residues. In nucleotides, the CDR3 is TGTGCTAGTGGTACTGGACAGACAGCTAACTATGGCTACACCTTC. As protein: CASGTGQTANYGYTF.

This chain joins TRBV6-2 or TRBV6-3 and TRBJ1-2, with TRBD1 as a possible D gene (6 bases). With 5 bases removed from V and 7 bases from J, the gap between germline ends came to 17 bases. This CDR3 is 14 amino acids long. Germline V gene lookup returns CDR1 MNHEY and CDR2 SVGEGT. As DNA, the CDR3 is TGTGCCAGCAGTACCCAACAGGGTTTACCTGGCTACACCTTC. This sequence encodes CASSTQQGLPGYTF.

A single count supports this clone. The J gene is TRBJ1-5, the V gene TRBV18; D remains ambiguous. Trimming shortened V by 3 bases and J by 2 bases, and 8 bases separated the two germline ends. The CDR3 has 14 residues. CDR1 is KGHSH, CDR2 LQKENI, per germline. CDR3 region: CASSPGGGNQPQHF. The CDR3 bases are TGTGCCAGCTCACCTGGCGGAGGCAATCAGCCCCAGCATTTT.

The rearrangement links TRBV11-2 to TRBJ1-5; D unresolved. The CDR3 sequence is 13 residues long. V shed 6 bases and J shed 3 bases, with 9 bases lying between them. CDR1 SGHAT and CDR2 FQNNGV come from the germline V gene. CDR3 region: CASSSKPNQPQHF. In DNA form, the CDR3 reads TGTGCCAGCAGTTCTAAACCCAATCAGCCCCAGCATTTT.

The chain is built from TRBV12-3 or TRBV12-4 and TRBJ1-1; 7 bases fit TRBD1. The CDR3 covers 13 residues. Trimming cost V 5 bases and J 5 bases; bases outside gene matches: 5. The CDR3, as DNA: TGTGCCAGCAGTGTGAACAGGGGAACTGAAGCTTTCTTT. Residues: CASSVNRGTEAFF.

The CDR3 spells CASSHHNSGTGDYEQYF. The CDR3 region has the DNA TGTGCCAGCAGCCATCATAACTCCGGGACAGGGGACTACGAGCAGTACTTC. V and J are TRBV4-2 and TRBJ2-7; 10 bases line up with TRBD1. CDR1 is LGHNA and CDR2 is YNFKEQ in the germline V gene. This CDR3 region has 17 residues. Trimming at V came to 3 bases and at J to 3 bases, leaving 11 bases not matched to a gene.

The rearrangement joins TRBV28 to TRBJ1-2; 7 positions match TRBD1. J gave up 4 bases and V 5 bases, and 7 bases lay outside the gene matches. The CDR3 covers 14 residues. Germline V CDR1 and CDR2: MDHEN, SYDVKM. This CDR3 is CASSPTGQRYGYTF. Written as DNA, the CDR3 is TGTGCCAGCAGTCCGACGGGACAGCGCTATGGCTACACCTTC.

The chain links TRBV7-3 to TRBJ1-6; D is unresolved. CDR1 SGHTA and CDR2 FQGTGA come from the germline V gene. The CDR3 loop spans 13 amino acids. Trimming left V 2 bases short and J 8 bases short, with 7 bases between. The CDR3 spells CASSLAADSPLHF. The CDR3 coding sequence is TGTGCCAGCAGCTTAGCAGCGGATTCACCCCTCCACTTT.

This chain links TRBV7-2 with TRBJ2-7; D gene uncertain. V was cut by 1 base and J by 0 bases, with 4 bases left in between. The CDR3 contains 13 residues. Germline CDR1 is SGHTA and CDR2 is FQGNSA. For the CDR3, the DNA is TGTGCCAGCAGCTTAGATAGCTCCTACGAGCAGTACTTC. Protein: CASSLDSSYEQYF.

This sequence joins TRBV29-1 and TRBJ1-1, with TRBD1 matching 9 bases. The CDR3 consists of 15 residues. The trim removed 4 bases at V and 4 bases at J, leaving 10 bases unmatched. Germline V gene sequence: CDR1 SQVTM, CDR2 ANQGSEA. The CDR3 is CSVAGTGFPITEAFF. The DNA for the CDR3 is TGCAGCGTTGCAGGGACAGGGTTCCCCATCACTGAAGCTTTCTTT.

This chain links TRBV6-6 with TRBJ1-1; D may be TRBD1 (6 bases). The CDR3 runs 15 residues. Germline V gene lookup returns CDR1 MNHNY and CDR2 SVGAGI (reference sequence). V was cut by 3 bases and J by 5 bases, with 16 bases left in between. The CDR3 DNA sequence: TGTGCCAGCAGTTATAGTCACGGCCAGGGGACTGAAGCTTTCTTT. Translation gives CASSYSHGQGTEAFF.

This clone was picked up one time. The gene calls are TRBV30 and TRBJ1-2; no reliable D call. Germline V gives CDR1 GTSNPN, CDR2 SVGIG (reference sequence). The length of the CDR3 is 15 residues. V was trimmed by 0 bases and J by 0 bases, leaving 11 bases between them. The CDR3 reads CAWSVHLRPNYGYTF. CDR3 nucleotides: TGTGCCTGGAGTGTACATCTGCGGCCTAACTATGGCTACACCTTC.

The V call is TRBV3-1 (or the pseudogene TRBV3-2), the J call TRBJ1-2; TRBD1 agrees at 8 bases. The CDR3 runs to 15 residues. The trim removed 1 base at V and 6 bases at J, leaving 7 bases unmatched. Germline CDR1 LGHDT, CDR2 YNNKEL (reference sequence). In DNA form, the CDR3 reads TGTGCCAGCAGCCAAGTTCCGGGACAGGAGGATGGCTACACCTTC. Encoded protein: CASSQVPGQEDGYTF.

The chain carries TRBV2 and TRBJ1-1, with TRBD1 identical over 7 bases. CDR3 length: 15 amino acids. J gave up 4 bases and V 7 bases, and 12 bases lay outside the gene matches. In germline, CDR1 is SNHLY, CDR2 FYNNEI. In nucleotides, the CDR3 is TGTGCCAGCAAACGGGACAGATCGGTCGGCACTGAAGCTTTCTTT. This translates into CASKRDRSVGTEAFF.

This sequence joins TRBV5-5 and TRBJ1-4; 7 nucleotides align to TRBD1. The germline V gene has CDR1 SGHKS and CDR2 YYEKEE (reference sequence). The CDR3 sequence is 13 residues long. V trimming: 0 bases; J trimming: 8 bases; junction bases outside the gene matches: 1. CDR3 coding DNA: TGTGCCAGCAGCTTGGCACAGGGGGAAAAACTGTTTTTT. It is translated as CASSLAQGEKLFF.

The chain combines TRBV7-2 with TRBJ2-3, with TRBD2 matching over 9 bases. Germline loops: CDR1 SGHTA, CDR2 FQGNSA. This CDR3 spans 17 amino acids. V shed 5 bases, J shed 2 bases, and the junction held 11 bases outside the gene matches. CDR3 DNA sequence: TGTGCCAGCAGCCCCCATCTAGCGGGATGGCACACAGATACGCAGTATTTT. Its translation: CASSPHLAGWHTDTQYF.

The CDR3 protein is CASTETAGGSTDTQYF. The CDR3 DNA is TGTGCCAGCACCGAGACAGCGGGAGGGAGCACAGATACGCAGTATTTT. The gene calls are TRBV13 and TRBJ2-3; 10 positions match TRBD2. Germline V gene lookup returns CDR1 PRHDT and CDR2 FYEKMQ (reference sequence). This CDR3 region has 16 residues. Losses at the gene ends were 7 bases for V and 0 bases for J; bases not matched to a gene: 7.

This clone has only one observation. The DNA for the CDR3 is TGCGCCAGCAGTGAGTCGTTACAGCTTGGCTACACCTTC. Amino acids: CASSESLQLGYTF. The V gene is TRBV10-1, the J gene TRBJ1-2; D call uncertain. V was clipped by 0 bases and J by 7 bases, with 9 bases between them. Looked up from germline, CDR1 is WNHNN and CDR2 is SYGVQD (reference sequence). CDR3 length: 13 amino acids.

The J gene is TRBJ2-5, the V gene TRBV7-2, with TRBD2 matching 7 bases. The V gene end was trimmed by 0 bases and the J gene end by 4 bases; junction bases not matched to a gene: 2. This CDR3 contains 14 residues. Germline CDR1 reads SGHTA; CDR2 reads FQGNSA. The CDR3 sequence is CASSLAGGVETQYF. DNA for the CDR3: TGTGCCAGCAGCTTAGCGGGAGGGGTAGAGACCCAGTACTTC.